This T cell receptor beta chain was sequenced in a study of blood T cell repertoires in COVID-19. The ends were cut back, 6 bases at V and 0 bases at J, with 8 bases in the middle. CDR3 length: 13 amino acids. Measured with immunoSEQ multiplex PCR; TCRdb has only the in-frame clones, and not every one. The repertoire consists of fewer than 250,000 clones, with about 88% occurring once and the leading ten covering less than 2%. This receptor was taken from a man between 65 and 85 years old with acute or convalescent COVID-19. What was sequenced was peripheral blood. The chain uses TRBV12-3 or TRBV12-4 and TRBJ1-1; maybe TRBD1 (6 bases). CDR3 amino acids: CASRGHLNTEAFF. The CDR3, as DNA: TGTGCCAGCAGGGGACACTTGAACACTGAAGCTTTCTTT.